This T cell receptor beta chain was identified in a study of cytomegalovirus exposure and HLA in healthy donors (dated by TCRdb to 2017 to 2019). Regarding the complete study: An earlier analysis of several hundred of the donors reported more than 250 Gb of sequence data and 100 million to 130 million unique TCR beta sequences from about 179 million T cells. Around 320 gigabases of sequencing data and tens of millions of unique TCR sequences were included in an early release covering about 700 HLA-typed donors. The later analysis used no new phenotypic data to find candidate immune exposures, relying instead on TCR beta sequences and their occurrence across donors. A later analysis re-analyzed previously published TCR beta repertoires from about 730 donors and added high-resolution HLA genotyping to study TCR occurrence patterns. The study aimed to test whether signatures of past pathogen exposure could be identified by cataloging public T cell receptors. Donor age, sex, ethnicity and CMV serostatus were compiled together with the repertoire data. High-throughput TCR immunosequencing, statistical association of individual TCRs with disease status, and machine learning were combined to predict cytomegalovirus infection status. In a later genetic analysis, genome-wide SNP genotypes for about three fifths of the roughly 670 donors were used, and that subset was treated as a discovery cohort. The study profiled the T cell repertoires of hundreds of subjects by immunosequencing and related them to cytomegalovirus serostatus. A separate validation cohort of roughly 130 different subjects was used in addition to the roughly 670-subject first cohort. Both class I and class II loci were covered by HLA typing, at four-digit resolution. Every discovery cohort repertoire had been produced on one sequencing platform. The number of typed donors differed by locus: roughly 620-630 for A, B, C, DRB1 and DQB1; approximately 540 for DQA1; over 600 for DPA1; and 400 to 480 for DPB1. To decide whether each TCR beta V gene segment behaved as functional or pseudogenic, an earlier analysis of some 540 of the donors relied on high-throughput TCR beta sequencing. Because of strong linkage in the cohort, roughly five DR-DQ haplotypes were treated as single units for association and clustering. The genetic ancestry cluster associated with self-reported Caucasian donors included 81% of the 398 genotyped donors. Across 300 to 500 genotyped donors of the cohort, an average of about 240,000 unique TCR beta nucleotide sequences per donor were sequenced, and approximately 17% of those sequences were non-productive. Summary of the overall study and its limitations: When HLA alleles, especially DR and DQ, strongly co-occurred, attributing TCR associations to individual alleles was difficult. Fewer than 20 rarely observed V segments, including chromosome 9 orphons, were excluded from the earlier analysis of approximately 500 of the donors because counts were too low. According to a later genetic analysis, donors in an Asian-associated ancestry cluster had fewer N-insertions in productive TCRs than the roughly 700-donor mean. A further reported finding was that TCR beta sequences accurately predicted the HLA-A and HLA-B alleles for most subjects in the first cohort. A later analysis found that most CMV-associated TCR beta chains appeared HLA-restricted, with HLA associations seemingly driven largely by CMV exposure. It was suggested by the authors that the approach could potentially be generalized to other disease states and immunological phenotypes. In vitro tests confirmed that a few of the cytomegalovirus-associated TCR beta chains recognize cytomegalovirus antigens. According to a later analysis, parvovirus B19, influenza, CMV and Epstein-Barr virus appeared linked to several top co-occurrence clusters. Because HLA typing was missing for some donors at each locus, association tests included only the typed subset. In a later genetic analysis, a missense DCLRE1C variant was associated with V-gene and J-gene trimming of TCR beta chains, and the association was replicated in an independent cohort. Because the 87-base-pair reads could not distinguish some IMGT-functional V segments, including TRBV6-2 and TRBV6-3, those segments were excluded. Roughly uniform sequencing depth across donors was assumed in presence/absence analyses, although this assumption may not hold. According to a later analysis, TCR association rates differed among HLA loci, with DRB1 alleles showing the most associated TCRs and HLA-C alleles showing the fewest. In the study, approximately 160 TCR beta chains were listed as associated with cytomegalovirus. The classifier was reported to diagnose cytomegalovirus status with high specificity and sensitivity in both the original and validation cohorts. A later analysis found that HLA-associated TCR beta chains were more clonally expanded and had lower generation probabilities than equally common non-associated chains. Linkage disequilibrium might explain the correlated functional status among segregating V segments, but an unknown experimental factor could not be excluded. This cohort had only TCR beta chains sequenced, and the lack of alpha or paired-chain data limited which features could be detected. A later analysis associated around 16,000 TCR beta sequences with specific HLA alleles at a false discovery rate of 0.05. A group of highly shared sequence variants was considered likely to be a technical artifact of the sequencing pipeline. Most TCR sequences were observed very rarely across donors, whereas some public TCRs were present in many individuals. An earlier analysis of approximately 540 of the donors showed that most TCR beta V segments appeared in productive rearrangements either about 87% or about 30% of the time, which broadly matched IMGT annotations. Immune exposure information for the cohort was limited to CMV serostatus.

In total, more than 500 healthy bone marrow donors made up the cohort. At the time of sampling, all cohort members were nominally healthy, though unrecorded immune exposures were likely present. The donor tested CMV seropositive and was one of the 289 seropositive cohort members. Every donor gave a peripheral blood sample, and the peripheral blood mononuclear cells from that sample were used for TCR beta sequencing. Genomic DNA was extracted from the blood cell samples with the Qiagen DNeasy Blood Extraction Kit. In the case of this clone: This receptor's antigen is unknown. Per-nucleotide qualities are absent, and no much larger clonotype sits a single base away.

Library method: the immunoSEQ multiplex PCR assay. For the multiplex PCR, a mixture combining 60 forward primers for TCR Vbeta segments and 13 reverse primers for TCR Jbeta segments was used. The CDR3 region of rearranged TCR beta genes was amplified from genomic DNA with a multiplex PCR assay. On the Illumina HiSeq System, the amplified TCR beta libraries were sequenced as 87-base-pair reads. Turning to the authors' computational methods: In a later analysis, tens of millions of unique TCR beta chains were counted across the 690 or so repertoires, and approximately 11 million of these chains were shared by at least two donors. Raw reads were error-corrected and collapsed into unique sequences by a nearest-neighbor algorithm in which closely related sequences were merged to remove PCR and sequencing errors. V, D and J gene segments were assigned by aligning CDR3 sequences to IMGT reference sequences. For a sequence to be retained, a match of at least six nucleotides was required to both a V gene segment and a J gene segment. Rearrangements were called productive when the CDR3 lacked stop codons and stayed in frame with V and J; all others were non-productive. Following IMGT convention, CDR3 was defined as the stretch from the second conserved V-encoded cysteine to the conserved J-encoded phenylalanine. Sequences without an unambiguous match to a single V gene segment were excluded from the earlier analysis of 450 to 750 of the donors. In an earlier analysis of roughly 500 of the donors, V segments were called functional above 56.7% productive rearrangements and were called segregating when the between-donor standard deviation exceeded 5%. A statistical classification framework was developed to diagnose cytomegalovirus status using the catalog of TCR beta chain sequences. A later analysis assigned V and J genes by comparing TCR nucleotide sequences with IMGT/GENE-DB human TR gene sequences. Using the TCRdist pipeline, a later analysis assigned CDR3 sequences along with most-parsimonious VDJ recombination scenarios. In a later analysis, each TCR beta chain was defined by its CDR3 amino acid sequence together with its V-gene family, and reads without a unique V-gene family were excluded. A later analysis removed several hundred highly shared, low-generation-probability nucleotide sequences to deal with suspected cross-contamination and a sequencing artifact. In a later analysis, a clonal expansion index for each public chain was calculated from normalized within-repertoire ranks of inferred template counts. In a later analysis, generation probabilities were computed using a VDJ recombination model fitted to out-of-frame rearrangements, and the results were checked against IGoR. In a later analysis, hypergeometric tests were used to score TCR-TCR, TCR-HLA and TCR-CMV co-occurrence, with a repertoire-size bias correction applied to TCR pairs. In a later analysis, false discovery rates were estimated by permuting HLA or CMV assignments 20 times. In a later analysis, co-occurring TCRs were grouped using DBSCAN, and TCRdist sequence similarity was added for clustering within HLA-allele-positive subsets. Repertoires with fewer than 30,000 or more than 120,000 public chains were left out of co-occurrence clustering, as were a handful of repertoires with anomalous nucleotide sharing. The immuneACCESS repertoire file appears here via TCRdb, limited to in-frame rearrangements. These files lack a portion of the clones; in checked studies, under half of the deficit traces to unresolved V genes, and the cause of the others is not known. V and J calls and clone size are given by that table; D and trimming were obtained from the DNA. The sample table holds 130,000 to 150,000 clones, of which about 80% were seen once. The top ten constitute approximately 9.7% of the sample.

The CDR3, cysteine through phenylalanine, is 14 amino acids long. Only CDR3 DNA is held: 42 bases, read in frame from base 1. Deletion took 4 bases off V and 6 bases off J, with a span of 13 bases between the germline ends. Per the germline V gene, LGHNA is the CDR1 and YNFKEQ is the CDR2. The sample consisted of PBMCs. This TCR was sampled from a woman aged 55-75 years in good health and CMV-seropositive. Here the chain combines TRBV4-2 and TRBJ1-5; TRBD1 is a weak D gene call, 6 bases matching. The nucleotide sequence is TGTGCCAGCAGCCCCGCAGGGGCGGGTCAGCCCCAGCATTTT. Its protein is CASSPAGAGQPQHF.